What follows is one TCR beta chain and its context. Its target is unknown. This sample was taken from a study of T cell repertoires in ileal Crohn's disease. Overall study findings and caveats: Clonal expansions were more frequent in active smokers than non-smokers at surgery.

Sequenced by immunoSEQ multiplex PCR; TCRdb stores in-frame clones only, minus some. The sample includes tens of thousands of clones, roughly nine tenths of them seen just once. This sample's time point: neoterminal ileum biopsy at postoperative endoscopy, about 6 months after surgery. Deletions cut 2 bases from V and 6 bases from J, with 11 bases between. The CDR3 length is 14 residues. The V gene's germline CDR1 is MGHRA and CDR2 YSYEKL. The chain links TRBV4-1 to TRBJ1-5; unclear D gene. Sequencing was performed on ileal tissue. The receptor's source is an adult with Crohn's disease. The CDR3 DNA sequence: TGCGCCAGCAGCCAAACCCTATTAATTCAGCCCCAGCATTTT. It encodes CASSQTLLIQPQHF.